One T cell receptor beta chain is described in this entry. Its antigen is undetermined. The CDR3 loop spans 15 amino acids. Per germline, CDR1 PRHDT and CDR2 FYEKMQ (reference sequence). The V gene lost 8 bases and the J gene lost 5 bases, with 18 bases spanning the gap. These data come from a study of shared clonotypes between healthy human individuals. Points from the study as a whole: Limited genetic and exposure-history diversity came from having few donors.

Per the original data handling: ImmunoSEQ output held junction-only sequences without quality scores, so filtering differed. Generated by immunoSEQ multiplex PCR, the TCRdb table keeps only in-frame clones and is missing some. The DNA was the basis for D and trimming; V, J and clone size are from that table. The data contain more than 2 million clones, around 93% of them singletons. Selected positively for CCR7 and CD45RO-negative, naive CD8 cells excluded terminally differentiated effector memory CD45RA+ cells. The receptor was isolated from a man aged 18-30 years in good health. Some clones in this sample may be carry-over from other donors' samples. This chain connects TRBV13 to TRBJ2-2; D could derive from TRBD1 or TRBD2 (6 bases each). The sample taken for sequencing was naive CD8+ T cells from PBMCs. This CDR3 reads CASEKQGGRTGELFF. The CDR3 coding sequence is TGTGCCAGCGAAAAACAGGGTGGGAGGACCGGGGAGCTGTTTTTT.